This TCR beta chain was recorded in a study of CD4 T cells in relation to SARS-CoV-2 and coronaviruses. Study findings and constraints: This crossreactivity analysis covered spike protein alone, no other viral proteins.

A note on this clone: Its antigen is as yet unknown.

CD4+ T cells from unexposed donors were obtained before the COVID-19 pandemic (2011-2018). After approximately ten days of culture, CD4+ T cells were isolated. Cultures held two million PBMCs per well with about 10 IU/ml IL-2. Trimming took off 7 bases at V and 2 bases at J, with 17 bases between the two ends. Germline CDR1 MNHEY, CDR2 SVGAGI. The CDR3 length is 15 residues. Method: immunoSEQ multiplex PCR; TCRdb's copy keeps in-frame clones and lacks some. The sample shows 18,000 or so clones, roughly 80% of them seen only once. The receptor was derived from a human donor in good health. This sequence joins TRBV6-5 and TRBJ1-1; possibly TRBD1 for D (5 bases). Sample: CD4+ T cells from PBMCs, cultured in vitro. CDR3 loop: CASTTRGVINTEAFF. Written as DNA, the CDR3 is TGTGCCAGCACGACCAGAGGGGTAATCAACACTGAAGCTTTCTTT.